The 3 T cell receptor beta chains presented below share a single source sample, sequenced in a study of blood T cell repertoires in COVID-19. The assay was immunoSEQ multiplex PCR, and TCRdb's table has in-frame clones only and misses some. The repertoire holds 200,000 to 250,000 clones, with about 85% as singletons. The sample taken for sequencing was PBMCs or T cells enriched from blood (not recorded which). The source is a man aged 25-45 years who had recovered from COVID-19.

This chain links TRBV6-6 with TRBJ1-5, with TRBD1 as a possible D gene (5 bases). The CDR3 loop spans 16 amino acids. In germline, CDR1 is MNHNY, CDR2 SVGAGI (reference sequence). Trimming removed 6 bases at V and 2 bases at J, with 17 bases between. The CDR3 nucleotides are TGTGCCAGCAGCCTTGGCCAGGGAGGGGGCAATCAGCCCCAGCATTTT. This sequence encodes CASSLGQGGGNQPQHF.

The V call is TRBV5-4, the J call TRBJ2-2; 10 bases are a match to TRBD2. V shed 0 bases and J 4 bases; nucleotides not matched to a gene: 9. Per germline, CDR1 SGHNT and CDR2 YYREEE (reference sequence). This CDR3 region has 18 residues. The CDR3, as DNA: TGTGCCAGCAGCTTGGGAGCGGGGGGGCGGTCCTTCACCGGGGAGCTGTTTTTT. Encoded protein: CASSLGAGGRSFTGELFF.

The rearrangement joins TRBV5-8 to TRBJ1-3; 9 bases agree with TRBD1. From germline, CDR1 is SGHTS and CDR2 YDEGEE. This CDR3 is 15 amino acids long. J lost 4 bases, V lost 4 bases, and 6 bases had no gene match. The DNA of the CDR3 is TGTGCCAGCAGCCGGGGACAGGGCGACGGAAACACCATATATTTT. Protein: CASSRGQGDGNTIYF.